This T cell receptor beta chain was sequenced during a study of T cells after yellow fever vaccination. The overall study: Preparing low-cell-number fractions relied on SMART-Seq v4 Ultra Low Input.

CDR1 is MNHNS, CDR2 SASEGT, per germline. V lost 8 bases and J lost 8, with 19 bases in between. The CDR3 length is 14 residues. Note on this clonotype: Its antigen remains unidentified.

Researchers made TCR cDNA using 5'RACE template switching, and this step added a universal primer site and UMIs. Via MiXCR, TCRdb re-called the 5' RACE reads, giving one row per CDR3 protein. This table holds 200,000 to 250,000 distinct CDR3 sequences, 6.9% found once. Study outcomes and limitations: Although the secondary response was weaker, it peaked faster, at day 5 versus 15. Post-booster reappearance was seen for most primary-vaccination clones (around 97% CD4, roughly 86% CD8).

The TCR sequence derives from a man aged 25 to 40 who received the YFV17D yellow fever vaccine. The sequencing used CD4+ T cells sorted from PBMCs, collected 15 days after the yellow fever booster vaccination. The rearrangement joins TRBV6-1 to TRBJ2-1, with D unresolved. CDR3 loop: CASPRARAPYEQFF. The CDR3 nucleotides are TGTGCCAGCCCTCGGGCTAGGGCCCCCTATGAGCAGTTCTTC.